The subject of this entry is one T cell receptor (beta chain). What it recognizes is unknown. Germline and junction disagree at one end, which may indicate a read error. This sample was taken from a study of T cells in Graves' hyperthyroidism and ophthalmopathy. General study results and limits: Researchers report that a 13 V-J model separated ophthalmopathy from stable hyperthyroidism. Within blood appeared most thyroid clonotypes that had expanded above 0.001.

TCR beta CDR3 regions were amplified from RNA. First-round RT-PCR targeting the TCR CDR3 was performed with the HTBI primer set. TCRdb redid the calling of the multiplex PCR reads with MiXCR, one entry per CDR3 protein. The sample carries approximately 530,000 distinct CDR3 sequences, less than 20% recorded once. Germline V gene data show CDR1 as MNHEY and CDR2 as SVGEGT. The CDR3 is made up of 16 amino acids. The chain uses TRBV6-2 or TRBV6-3 and TRBJ1-3; D is perhaps TRBD1 (5 bases). Sequencing was performed on blood. The sequence was collected from a man aged 35 to 55 with Graves' ophthalmopathy. The CDR3 coding sequence is TGTGCCGGCAGTGGAACAGGCGCCTCTATCAGAAACACCATATATTTT. Its protein product is CAGSGTGASIRNTIYF.